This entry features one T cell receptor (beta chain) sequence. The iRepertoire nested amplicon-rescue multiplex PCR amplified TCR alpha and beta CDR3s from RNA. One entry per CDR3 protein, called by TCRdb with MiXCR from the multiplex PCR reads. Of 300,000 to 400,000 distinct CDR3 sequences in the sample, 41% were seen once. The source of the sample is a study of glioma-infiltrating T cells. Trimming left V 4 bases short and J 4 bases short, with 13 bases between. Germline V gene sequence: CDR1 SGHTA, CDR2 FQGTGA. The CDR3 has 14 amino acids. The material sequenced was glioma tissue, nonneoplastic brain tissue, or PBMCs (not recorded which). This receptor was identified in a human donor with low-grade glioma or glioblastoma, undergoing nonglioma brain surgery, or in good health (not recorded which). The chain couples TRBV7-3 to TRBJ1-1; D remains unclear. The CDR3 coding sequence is TGTGCCAGCAGCTCAGACGGGTTGAGCACTGAAGCTTTCTTT. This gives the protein CASSSDGLSTEAFF.